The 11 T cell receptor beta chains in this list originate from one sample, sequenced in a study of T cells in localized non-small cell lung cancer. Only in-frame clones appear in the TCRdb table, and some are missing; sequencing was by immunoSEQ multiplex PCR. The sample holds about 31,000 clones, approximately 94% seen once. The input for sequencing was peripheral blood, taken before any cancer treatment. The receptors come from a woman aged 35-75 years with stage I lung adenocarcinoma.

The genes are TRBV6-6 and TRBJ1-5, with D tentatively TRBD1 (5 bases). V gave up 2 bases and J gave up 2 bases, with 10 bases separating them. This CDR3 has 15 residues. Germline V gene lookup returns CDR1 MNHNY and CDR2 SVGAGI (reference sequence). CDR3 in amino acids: CASSYAGGGNQPQHF. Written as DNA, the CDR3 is TGTGCCAGCAGTTACGCGGGGGGTGGCAATCAGCCCCAGCATTTT.

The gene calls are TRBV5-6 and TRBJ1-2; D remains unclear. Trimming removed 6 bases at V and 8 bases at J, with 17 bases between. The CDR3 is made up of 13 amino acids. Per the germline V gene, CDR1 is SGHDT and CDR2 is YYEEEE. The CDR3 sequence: CASNPMTGEGYTF. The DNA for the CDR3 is TGTGCCAGCAACCCGATGACGGGAGAGGGCTACACCTTC.

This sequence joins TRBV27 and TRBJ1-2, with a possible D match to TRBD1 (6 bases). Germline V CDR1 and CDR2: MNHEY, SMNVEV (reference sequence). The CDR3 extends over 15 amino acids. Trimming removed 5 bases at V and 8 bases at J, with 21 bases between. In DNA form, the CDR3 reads TGTGCCAGCAGTGCCGAGAGGGACACCCCGGGAGGCTACACCTTC. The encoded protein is CASSAERDTPGGYTF.

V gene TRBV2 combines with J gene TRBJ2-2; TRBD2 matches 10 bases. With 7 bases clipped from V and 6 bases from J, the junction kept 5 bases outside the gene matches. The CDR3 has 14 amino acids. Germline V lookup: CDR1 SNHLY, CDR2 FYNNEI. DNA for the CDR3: TGTGCCAGCACGGCTAGCGGGAGATCCGGGGAGCTGTTTTTT. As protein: CASTASGRSGELFF.

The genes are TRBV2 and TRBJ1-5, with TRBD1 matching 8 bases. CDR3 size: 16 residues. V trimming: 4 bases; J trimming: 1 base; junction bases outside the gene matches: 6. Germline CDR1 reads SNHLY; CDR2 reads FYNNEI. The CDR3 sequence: CASSVSQGASNQPQHF. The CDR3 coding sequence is TGTGCCAGCAGTGTCTCGCAGGGGGCGAGCAATCAGCCCCAGCATTTT.

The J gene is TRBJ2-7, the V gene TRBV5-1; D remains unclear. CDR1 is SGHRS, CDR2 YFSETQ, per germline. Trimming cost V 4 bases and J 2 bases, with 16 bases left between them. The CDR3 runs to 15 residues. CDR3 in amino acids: CASSPRPDQTYEQYF. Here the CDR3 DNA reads TGCGCCAGCAGCCCCCGTCCGGACCAAACCTACGAGCAGTACTTC.

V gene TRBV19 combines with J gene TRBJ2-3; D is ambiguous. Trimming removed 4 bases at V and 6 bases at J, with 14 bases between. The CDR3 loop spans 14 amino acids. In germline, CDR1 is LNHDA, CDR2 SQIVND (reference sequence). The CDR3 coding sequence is TGTGCCAGTAGTACAGGCGAGAAAATCGATACGCAGTATTTT. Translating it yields CASSTGEKIDTQYF.

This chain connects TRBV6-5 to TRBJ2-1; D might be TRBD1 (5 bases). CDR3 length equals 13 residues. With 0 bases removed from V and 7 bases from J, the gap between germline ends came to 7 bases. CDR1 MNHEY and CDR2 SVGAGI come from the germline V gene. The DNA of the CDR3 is TGTGCCAGCAGTTACTCGACAGCGAATGAGCAGTTCTTC. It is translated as CASSYSTANEQFF.

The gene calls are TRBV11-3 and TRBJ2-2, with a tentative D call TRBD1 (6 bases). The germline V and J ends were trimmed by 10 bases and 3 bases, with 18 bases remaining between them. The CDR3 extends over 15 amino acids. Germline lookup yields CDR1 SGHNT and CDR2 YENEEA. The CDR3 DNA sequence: TGTGCCATCAGGGGTAGTCTGTCGGACACCGGGGAGCTGTTTTTT. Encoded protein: CAIRGSLSDTGELFF.

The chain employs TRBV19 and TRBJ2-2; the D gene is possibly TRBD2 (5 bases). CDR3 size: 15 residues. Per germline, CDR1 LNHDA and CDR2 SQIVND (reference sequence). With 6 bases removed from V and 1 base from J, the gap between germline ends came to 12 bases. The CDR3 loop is CASSDPGRNTGELFF. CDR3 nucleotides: TGTGCCAGTAGCGATCCGGGGAGGAACACCGGGGAGCTGTTTTTT.

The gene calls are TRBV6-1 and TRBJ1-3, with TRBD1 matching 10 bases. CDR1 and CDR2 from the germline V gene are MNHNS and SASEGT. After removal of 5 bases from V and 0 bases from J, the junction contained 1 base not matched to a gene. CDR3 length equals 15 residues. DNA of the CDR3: TGTGCCAGCAGTAGACAGGGGGCCTCTGGAAACACCATATATTTT. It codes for CASSRQGASGNTIYF.